These T cell receptor beta chains were read from a single sample in a study of response to subunit inactivated influenza vaccine. TCRdb passed the RT-PCR reads through MiXCR, listing each CDR3 protein once. This table holds about 650,000 distinct CDR3 sequences, around 15% found once. This sample comprised PBMCs from blood, obtained 14 days before vaccination. All receptors come from a man aged 50-60 years who received an inactivated influenza vaccine. Each CDR3 is given without its conserved first and last residue. The order of the fields is J gene, V gene, CDR3 protein.

J gene: TRBJ1-4
V gene: TRBV4-2
CDR3 protein: ASSHGGQINEKLF

J gene: TRBJ1-6
V gene: TRBV10-2
CDR3 protein: ASKTGMESPLH

J gene: TRBJ2-3
V gene: TRBV28
CDR3 protein: ASSPLAEVGTDTQY

J gene: TRBJ2-7
V gene: TRBV21-1
CDR3 protein: ASSKIVGEQY

J gene: TRBJ2-7
V gene: TRBV7-2
CDR3 protein: ASSLAGTSGIYEQY

J gene: TRBJ2-1
V gene: TRBV6-5
CDR3 protein: ASSYRQYNEQF

J gene: TRBJ2-1
V gene: TRBV12-3/TRBV12-4
CDR3 protein: ASRLRQGLGYEQF

J gene: TRBJ2-3
V gene: TRBV11-1
CDR3 protein: ASSLTSGSRWGTDTQY

J gene: TRBJ2-7
V gene: TRBV6-1
CDR3 protein: ASSEFVFGLNYEQY

J gene: TRBJ1-3
V gene: TRBV11-2
CDR3 protein: ASRDSSGNTIY

J gene: TRBJ2-3
V gene: TRBV10-1
CDR3 protein: ASSRTGQSGTDTQY

J gene: TRBJ2-5
V gene: TRBV10-3
CDR3 protein: ATTNGQGKETQY

J gene: TRBJ2-7
V gene: TRBV20-1
CDR3 protein: SARVENRLHEQY

J gene: TRBJ2-1
V gene: TRBV30
CDR3 protein: AWSLGGTSSYNEQF

J gene: TRBJ2-1
V gene: TRBV20-1
CDR3 protein: SASGLPGLSYNEQF

J gene: TRBJ1-1
V gene: TRBV3-1
CDR3 protein: ASNRMGGLNTEAF

J gene: TRBJ2-1
V gene: TRBV20-1
CDR3 protein: SARDPRGGGAPGNEQF

J gene: TRBJ2-7
V gene: TRBV11-2
CDR3 protein: ASSLLSGGAYEQY

J gene: TRBJ2-3
V gene: TRBV11-2
CDR3 protein: ASSLDWASSTTNTDTQY

J gene: TRBJ2-5
V gene: TRBV11-2
CDR3 protein: ASSPTSGSFETQY

J gene: TRBJ1-4
V gene: TRBV12-3/TRBV12-4
CDR3 protein: ASSLRQNEKLF

J gene: TRBJ1-1
V gene: TRBV4-3
CDR3 protein: ASSQEARHTEAF

J gene: TRBJ1-2
V gene: TRBV19
CDR3 protein: ASSSAPSNYGYT

J gene: TRBJ1-5
V gene: TRBV5-1
CDR3 protein: ASSPQGIGGQPQH

J gene: TRBJ2-7
V gene: TRBV12-3/TRBV12-4
CDR3 protein: ASSLVEGISGEQY

J gene: TRBJ2-5
V gene: TRBV29-1
CDR3 protein: SVDGLEGTQY

J gene: TRBJ2-2
V gene: TRBV20-1
CDR3 protein: SAQRSNTGELF

J gene: TRBJ2-6
V gene: TRBV28
CDR3 protein: ASSTGNGANVLT

J gene: TRBJ2-3
V gene: TRBV2
CDR3 protein: AFCRGQGAGTGTDTQY

J gene: TRBJ2-1
V gene: TRBV6-1
CDR3 protein: ASSATGQALPRKQF

J gene: TRBJ2-2
V gene: TRBV20-1
CDR3 protein: GARKGQTGELF

J gene: TRBJ2-3
V gene: TRBV6-1
CDR3 protein: ASSGGTSTDTQY

J gene: TRBJ1-4
V gene: TRBV10-3
CDR3 protein: AIGPGGREKLF

J gene: TRBJ2-3
V gene: TRBV28
CDR3 protein: ASSSPLGLMIAGPSTDTQY

J gene: TRBJ1-1
V gene: TRBV29-1
CDR3 protein: SVEGQTTEAF

J gene: TRBJ2-3
V gene: TRBV4-2
CDR3 protein: ASSRGTRASTDTQY

J gene: TRBJ2-1
V gene: TRBV7-9
CDR3 protein: ASSPIDNEQF

J gene: TRBJ2-1
V gene: TRBV3-1
CDR3 protein: ASSPLVESNEQF

J gene: TRBJ2-2
V gene: TRBV7-2
CDR3 protein: ASSLVGAGSGELF

J gene: TRBJ2-1
V gene: TRBV27
CDR3 protein: ASRPRAIDHNEQF

J gene: TRBJ2-1
V gene: TRBV2
CDR3 protein: ASSPRVYNEQF

J gene: TRBJ2-7
V gene: TRBV7-2
CDR3 protein: ASSWPGGGRAPYEQY

J gene: TRBJ2-5
V gene: TRBV7-8
CDR3 protein: ASSSRLPRTGVGSQETQY

J gene: TRBJ2-6
V gene: TRBV29-1
CDR3 protein: SARDLDGANVLT

J gene: TRBJ2-7
V gene: TRBV6-2/TRBV6-3
CDR3 protein: ASNKEAGGHFYEQY

J gene: TRBJ2-3
V gene: TRBV5-6
CDR3 protein: ASSKTGGPAGTDTQY

J gene: TRBJ2-1
V gene: TRBV5-1
CDR3 protein: ASSAKTPYNEQF

J gene: TRBJ1-1
V gene: TRBV9
CDR3 protein: ASSVVRKDHTEAF

J gene: TRBJ2-7
V gene: TRBV28
CDR3 protein: ASTIRGTGNLEQY

J gene: TRBJ1-2
V gene: TRBV10-3
CDR3 protein: AISDLRDRGSPNYGYT

J gene: TRBJ1-2
V gene: TRBV28
CDR3 protein: ASSSGTGIGGYT

J gene: TRBJ2-2
V gene: TRBV7-2
CDR3 protein: ASSLWARGGNGELF

J gene: TRBJ1-1
V gene: TRBV12-3/TRBV12-4
CDR3 protein: ASSRGQMNTEAF

J gene: TRBJ2-1
V gene: TRBV10-3
CDR3 protein: AISDGRGYNEQF

J gene: TRBJ2-7
V gene: TRBV6-5
CDR3 protein: ASSWTVTYEQY

J gene: TRBJ1-6
V gene: TRBV20-1
CDR3 protein: SATRRGGHSPLH